One and the same sample provided the 11 T cell receptor beta chains below, sequenced in a study of shared clonotypes between healthy human individuals. Data came from immunoSEQ multiplex PCR; TCRdb stores just in-frame clones and leaves some out. In the table there are some 2 million clones, 95% of which are singletons. Sample: naive CD4+ T cells sorted from blood. The subset was: CD45RA+ positively selected. These receptors came from a man between 18 and 35 years old in good health.

V is TRBV9 and J is TRBJ2-3; D gene ambiguous. V was shortened by 2 bases and J by 6 bases, with 4 bases between the two germline ends. The CDR3 is made up of 11 amino acids. CDR1 is SGDLS and CDR2 is YYNGEE in the germline V gene. CDR3 DNA: TGTGCCAGCAGCGTCCCTGATACGCAGTATTTT. Protein sequence: CASSVPDTQYF.

This chain joins TRBV7-3 and TRBJ2-7; D is unclear. The CDR3 runs to 14 residues. Trimming cost V 2 bases and J 0 bases, with 8 bases left between them. From germline, CDR1 is SGHTA and CDR2 FQGTGA. CDR3 loop: CASSLSSFSYEQYF. In DNA form, the CDR3 reads TGTGCCAGCAGCTTATCATCATTCTCCTACGAGCAGTACTTC. Complete variable domain (other parts from reference TRBV7-3 and TRBJ2-7): GAGVSQTPSNKVTEKGKYVELRCDPISGHTALYWYRQSLGQGPEFLIYFQGTGAADDSGLPNDRFFAVRPEGSVSTLKIQRTERGDSAVYLCASSLSSFSYEQYFGPGTRLTVT.

This clone has just one count. The V call is TRBV11-2, the J call TRBJ2-4, with D possibly being TRBD2 (5 bases). The germline CDR1 and CDR2 sequences are SGHAT and FQNNGV. The CDR3 has 16 amino acids. With 0 bases removed from V and 0 bases from J, the gap between germline ends came to 9 bases. DNA for the CDR3: TGTGCCAGCAGCTTAGAGGGGAGACTAGCCAAAAACATTCAGTACTTC. Translation: CASSLEGRLAKNIQYF.

This chain connects TRBV30 to TRBJ1-1; D possibly corresponds to TRBD1 (6 bases). CDR1 GTSNPN and CDR2 SVGIG come from the germline V gene (reference sequence). V was trimmed by 5 bases and J by 2 bases, leaving 15 bases between them. The CDR3 totals 14 residues. The CDR3 DNA follows: TGTGCCTGGCGTACAGGGTTGGGAAACACTGAAGCTTTCTTT. Its translation is CAWRTGLGNTEAFF.

CDR3 DNA: TGTGCCAGCAGCTTAGCTAGCGGGAGGACGGACGGGGAGCTGTTTTTT. It encodes CASSLASGRTDGELFF. The chain employs TRBV7-2 and TRBJ2-2, with 10 nucleotides matching TRBD2. The CDR3 covers 16 residues. Losses at the gene ends were 0 bases for V and 7 bases for J; bases not matched to a gene: 5. Germline CDR1 is SGHTA and CDR2 is FQGNSA.

This clone was counted only a few times. The CDR3, as DNA: TGTGCCAGCAGGGAACAGACAGGGAACTATGGCTACACCTTC. It codes for CASREQTGNYGYTF. This chain links TRBV2 with TRBJ1-2; TRBD1 agrees at 7 bases. CDR1 and CDR2 (germline): SNHLY, FYNNEI. J lost 2 bases, V lost 6 bases, and 6 bases had no gene match. This CDR3 comprises 14 residues.

This sequence joins TRBV5-1 and TRBJ1-1; D unresolved. Trimming took off 1 base at V and 0 bases at J, with 10 bases between the two ends. The length of the CDR3 is 15 residues. Germline V CDR1 and CDR2: SGHRS, YFSETQ. The CDR3 nucleotides are TGCGCCAGCAGCTTGAACAATCCATTGAACACTGAAGCTTTCTTT. Translating it yields CASSLNNPLNTEAFF.

The rearrangement joins TRBV15 to TRBJ1-5; D is ambiguous. CDR1 and CDR2 from the germline V gene are LNHNV and YYDKDF (reference sequence). The CDR3 runs to 15 residues. V was pared by 0 bases and J by 1 base, with 7 bases between. The CDR3 region is CATSREVGSNQPQHF. CDR3 coding DNA: TGTGCCACCAGCAGAGAAGTTGGGAGCAATCAGCCCCAGCATTTT.

The V call is TRBV5-4, the J call TRBJ1-1, with D uncertain. V lost 1 base, J lost 0 bases, and 4 bases lay in between. This CDR3 has 13 amino acids. Germline values: CDR1 SGHNT, CDR2 YYREEE (reference sequence). CDR3 sequence reads: CASSLQLNTEAFF. The DNA for the CDR3 is TGTGCCAGCAGCTTGCAACTGAACACTGAAGCTTTCTTT.

The chain uses TRBV5-4 and TRBJ1-2; weak D call: TRBD1 (6 bases). The germline V and J ends were trimmed by 0 bases and 0 bases, with 12 bases remaining between them. Germline V gives CDR1 SGHNT, CDR2 YYREEE (reference sequence). The CDR3 loop spans 16 amino acids. CDR3 coding DNA: TGTGCCAGCAGCTTGGCCCCGGGGGCTGCTAACTATGGCTACACCTTC. Amino acid sequence: CASSLAPGAANYGYTF.

The chain uses TRBV10-3 and TRBJ2-7, with 8 bases identical to TRBD1. This CDR3 is 14 amino acids long. V shed 6 bases and J 3 bases; nucleotides not matched to a gene: 7. Germline V gene lookup returns CDR1 ENHRY and CDR2 SYGVKD. The CDR3 coding sequence is TGTGCCATCAGCACCAGGGACAGGAGCTACGAGCAGTACTTC. This translates into CAISTRDRSYEQYF.